This record looks at one T cell receptor beta chain sequence and its context. This clonotype was seen repeatedly, ten times or more. No antigen is known for it. Base qualities were left out, and no much larger clone turns up one base away. Blood bank volunteers in Maryland, USA served as the healthy controls. For unsorted PBMC libraries, 2 million PBMCs were used after storage in RNAlater at -80 degrees C until RNA extraction. PBMCs were separated from peripheral blood using Ficoll-Hypaque density gradient centrifugation and then cryopreserved in liquid nitrogen. The data are from a study of neurological immune-mediated disorders (dated by TCRdb to about 2019). For context, the study as a whole: The study compared peripheral blood TCR-beta repertoires of HTLV-I-associated myelopathy (HAM/TSP) patients, multiple sclerosis patients and healthy controls using UMI-based sequencing. The 106 TCR-beta libraries covered PBMC samples along with longitudinal samples, technical triplicates, and paired sorted CD4+ and CD8+ T-cell subsets. Of the 60 to 70 subjects in the cohort, approximately 15 were HAM/TSP patients, around 34 were multiple sclerosis patients, and approximately 20 were healthy controls.

General conclusions and limits of the study: Expanded clones from different subjects shared no identical CDR3 amino acid sequences, which suggests that TCR-beta repertoires were private in all groups. The highest TCR clonal expansion was observed in HAM/TSP patients, whereas the lowest was observed in MS patients, even when compared with healthy controls.

A distance of 17 bases separates the germline ends of V and J, which lose 7 bases and 3 bases respectively. The CDR3 sequence holds 14 residues, the cysteine and phenylalanine included. Only the CDR3 DNA stays, 42 bases, in frame from base 1. Reading the germline V gene (reference sequence) gives CDR1 SGHKS and CDR2 YYEKEE. To synthesize cDNA, template-switch 5'RACE was performed with a primer carrying a 10-nucleotide random unique molecular identifier so that each TCR transcript was tagged. Every sequencing run covered 15-18 subjects and yielded more than 160 million TCR-beta sequences. The RNeasy kit was used for extraction of total RNA. The KAPA Real-time Library Amplification kit was used to amplify TCR-beta VDJ regions with primers for the TCR constant region and the 5'RACE anchor. Sample indexes and Illumina adaptors were added in a first PCR, after which library yield was increased in a second PCR. After purification with Ampure beads, the TCR product of roughly 650 bp was size-selected on a 2% E-gel SizeSelection system. Before pooling, libraries had their quality checked on a Bioanalyzer, their concentration measured with Qubit, and their quantity determined with the Kapa Library Quantification kit. An Illumina HiSeq 2500 was used to sequence the libraries paired-end at 2 x 150 bp. To increase sequence diversity, 25-30% phiX was spiked into each library pool. From the authors' description of their analysis: The quality-filtered reads were processed with the UMI-based MiGEC pipeline, whose error correction step removed more than 75% of the raw TCR sequences. IMGT germline references were used for alignment of VDJ genes, and clonotypes were defined by a unique CDR3 amino acid sequence together with V-J genes. VDJtools evaluated clonal expansion, Shannon diversity and CDR3 relatedness (CalcPairwiseDistances, ClusterSamples); CLCbio workbench built phylogenetic trees. Expanded clones were defined as having at least 8 unique UMIs, based on coefficient-of-variation modelling across technical triplicates. Through fastp at Q25 and MiXCR, TCRdb rebuilt clones from the public reads, retaining in-frame beta chains. Rows with one shared CDR3 protein collapse into an entry with the most common genes and DNA. The V and J calls reflect TCRdb's pipeline rather than the authors' work. In this sample the table shows over 45,000 distinct CDR3 sequences, over 20% of which occur a single time. Around a quarter of the sample comes from the top ten.

The sequenced sample consisted of PBMCs. The V gene is TRBV5-5 and the J gene is TRBJ2-7, with an unclear D gene assignment. The sequence derives from a woman between 65 and 79 years old in good health. The CDR3 protein is CASLKSLSNYEQYF. The DNA is TGTGCCAGCCTTAAGTCCCTATCTAACTACGAGCAGTACTTC.